This TCR beta chain was obtained from a study of blood T cell repertoires in COVID-19. Method: immunoSEQ multiplex PCR; TCRdb's copy keeps in-frame clones and lacks some. The data show 150,000 to 200,000 clones, about 85% seen once. CDR1 and CDR2 from the germline V gene are LNHDA and SQIVND (reference sequence). This CDR3 has 14 amino acids. The V end was cut by 0 bases, the J end by 2 bases, with 4 bases between. The sequence came from a man aged 55 to 70 who had recovered from COVID-19. Material for sequencing was peripheral blood. The gene calls are TRBV19 and TRBJ2-2; D ambiguous. In nucleotides, the CDR3 is TGTGCCAGTAGTATAGAGGGCAACACCGGGGAGCTGTTTTTT. Protein: CASSIEGNTGELFF.